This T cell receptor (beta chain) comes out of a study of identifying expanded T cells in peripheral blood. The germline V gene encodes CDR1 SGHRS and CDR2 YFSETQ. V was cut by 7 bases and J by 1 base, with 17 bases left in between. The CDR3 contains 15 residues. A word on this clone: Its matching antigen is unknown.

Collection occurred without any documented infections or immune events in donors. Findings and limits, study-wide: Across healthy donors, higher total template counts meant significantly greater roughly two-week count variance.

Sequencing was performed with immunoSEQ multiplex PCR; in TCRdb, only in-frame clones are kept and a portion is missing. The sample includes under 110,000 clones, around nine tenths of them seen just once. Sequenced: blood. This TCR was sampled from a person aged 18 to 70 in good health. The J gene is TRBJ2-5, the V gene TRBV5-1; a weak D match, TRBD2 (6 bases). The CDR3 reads CASQDGGILQETQYF. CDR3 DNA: TGCGCCAGCCAGGACGGGGGAATCCTCCAAGAGACCCAGTACTTC.